Listed below are T cell receptor beta chains from one sample, sequenced in a study of immune evolution from preneoplasia to lung adenocarcinoma. Sequenced by immunoSEQ multiplex PCR; TCRdb stores in-frame clones only, minus some. The sample holds 9,000 to 10,000 clones; around 91% are singletons and the top ten take around 2.5%. What was sequenced was FFPE invasive lung adenocarcinoma tissue. These receptors were taken from a person in their 70s with invasive lung adenocarcinoma. Both conserved end residues are part of each CDR3. The D gene is left open where the match is weak. Not all rows give a size; the values are once, few, many and, for expanded clones, a class.

>NA|TRBV28|TRBJ1-2|TRBD1
TGTGCCAGCAGTGGACGGCAGGGGGGAGGCTATGGCTACACCTTC
CASSGRQGGGYGYTF
>NA|TRBV6-5|TRBJ2-6|NA
TGTGCCAGCAGTCCCGGAGGTCCCAACGTCCTGACTTTC
CASSPGGPNVLTF
>NA|TRBV2|TRBJ1-1|NA
TGTGCCAGCAGTGTCACAGGGAACCGAGAAGCTTTCTTT
CASSVTGNREAFF
>NA|TRBV4-1|TRBJ1-2|NA
TGCGCCAGCAGCCAGGGGGACGGATCCTATGGCTACACCTTC
CASSQGDGSYGYTF
>NA|TRBV7-9|TRBJ2-7|NA
TGTGCCAGCACCCAAGGAGGGGGCTTCTACGAGCAGTACTTC
CASTQGGGFYEQYF
>NA|TRBV6-1|TRBJ1-5|NA
TGTGCCAGCAGCGAACACCGAGAATACAATCAGCCCCAGCATTTT
CASSEHREYNQPQHF
>few|TRBV29-1|TRBJ1-1|NA
TGCAGCGTTGCGCGGGCGAACACTGAAGCTTTCTTT
CSVARANTEAFF
>NA|TRBV18|TRBJ2-6|TRBD1
TGTGCCAGCTCACTCGAAGGGGGCTTAAGCTCTGGGGCCAACGTCCTGACTTTC
CASSLEGGLSSGANVLTF
>NA|TRBV28|TRBJ2-7|TRBD2
TGTGCCAGCAGTTCGCGCCGAATACTAGCGGGAGGTCGGTACGAGCAGTACTTC
CASSSRRILAGGRYEQYF
>once|TRBV30|TRBJ1-4|NA
TGTGCCTGGACGTCGGGGTGGGAGGCCGTAAAACTGTTTTTT
CAWTSGWEAVKLFF
>NA|TRBV2|TRBJ2-7|NA
TGTGCCAGCAGCTTTGAGGGGGCCTACGAGCAGTACTTC
CASSFEGAYEQYF
>once|TRBV29-1|TRBJ2-3|NA
TGCAGCGTTGAAGGCGGGGTCCGCACAGATACGCAGTATTTT
CSVEGGVRTDTQYF
>NA|TRBV9|TRBJ1-1|NA
TGTGCCAGCAGCGTAGATATTTCGGGTGGCGCTTTCTTT
CASSVDISGGAFF
>NA|TRBV28|TRBJ1-1|NA
TGTGCCAGCAGTTTACCGGCGACAGGAGGGGGGAACACTGAAGCTTTCTTT
CASSLPATGGGNTEAFF
>NA|TRBV7-2|TRBJ2-7|NA
TGTGCCAGCAGCTTAGCGGGGGGACCCTACGAGCAGTACTTC
CASSLAGGPYEQYF
>NA|TRBV30|TRBJ1-2|NA
TGTGCCTGGAGTATGGTGGACTATGGCTACACCTTC
CAWSMVDYGYTF
>NA|TRBV7-8|TRBJ1-1|NA
TGTGCCAGCAGCCCCCGGACTACGAACACTGAAGCTTTCTTT
CASSPRTTNTEAFF
>NA|TRBV29-1|TRBJ2-5|TRBD2
TGCAGCGCCACGTCCGGGACTAGCGGGGAGACCCAGTACTTC
CSATSGTSGETQYF
>once|TRBV28|TRBJ2-7|TRBD1
TGTGCCAGCAGTTTAGGGACAGGGTCCGACGAGCAGTACTTC
CASSLGTGSDEQYF
>few|TRBV6-7|TRBJ1-4|TRBD1
TGTGCCAGCAGTTACAGGGCTGGGCGGGACAGGCTGGAAAAACTGTTTTTT
CASSYRAGRDRLEKLFF
>few|TRBV15|TRBJ2-3|TRBD1
TGTGCCACCAGCAGGGCTCGACAGGGGGCAGATACGCAGTATTTT
CATSRARQGADTQYF
>NA|TRBV30|TRBJ1-1|NA
TGTGCCTGTCAGGGAGGTATCGGCCACGCTTTCTTT
CACQGGIGHAFF
>NA|TRBV28|TRBJ1-2|NA
TGTGCCAGCACCGTGCCCGGACAACAAAGGGGCTACACCTTC
CASTVPGQQRGYTF
>NA|TRBV2|TRBJ2-7|NA
TGTGCCAGCAGGCCGGGACGGTACTACGAGCAGTACTTC
CASRPGRYYEQYF
>NA|TRBV6-6|TRBJ1-5|TRBD1
TGTGCCAGCAGCCGGGACAGGGAGATCAATCAGCCCCAGCATTTT
CASSRDREINQPQHF
>NA|TRBV5-6|TRBJ1-1|TRBD1
TGTGCCAGCACCTTAGGGGGCGGGGGCACTGAAGCTTTCTTT
CASTLGGGGTEAFF
>NA|TRBV5-4|TRBJ1-1|TRBD1
TGTGCCAGCAGCGCGGACAGGACGGGAGCTTTCTTT
CASSADRTGAFF
>NA|TRBV29-1|TRBJ2-7|TRBD1
TGCAGCGCCACCGGGACAGGGAGCTACGAGCAGTACTTC
CSATGTGSYEQYF
>NA|TRBV6-5|TRBJ1-5|NA
TGTGCCAGCAAGAAGGATTGGGGGAGCAATCAGCCCCAGCATTTT
CASKKDWGSNQPQHF
>once|TRBV27|TRBJ2-4|NA
TGTGCCAGCAGTTCTCTGGGGGCCAAAAACATTCAGTACTTC
CASSSLGAKNIQYF
>NA|TRBV18|TRBJ2-2|TRBD1
TGTGCCAGCTCACCGCCTACAGGGGGGTCCGGGGAGCTGTTTTTT
CASSPPTGGSGELFF
>NA|TRBV28|TRBJ1-1|NA
TGTGCCAGCAAAGTTGTTGGTTTTGGGGTGAACACTGAAGCTTTCTTT
CASKVVGFGVNTEAFF
>NA|TRBV7-3|TRBJ2-1|TRBD2
TGTGCCAGCAGCTTTTTGGGCAGCGGGGATGAGCAGTTCTTC
CASSFLGSGDEQFF
>NA|TRBV7-3|TRBJ1-2|TRBD1
TGTGCCAGCAGCCCCGGACAGGGATCGAGTTTGGGCTACACCTTC
CASSPGQGSSLGYTF
>NA|TRBV7-2|TRBJ1-1|NA
TGTGCCAGCAGACCAACGGCTACAGCTGAAGCTTTCTTT
CASRPTATAEAFF
>once|TRBV11-3|TRBJ1-2|TRBD1
TGTGCCAGCAGCAAGGGACAGGGGGATGGCTACACCTTC
CASSKGQGDGYTF
>once|TRBV5-1|TRBJ2-1|NA
TGCGCCAGCAGCTTGGATGCAGGGACAAGTCAGTTCTTC
CASSLDAGTSQFF
>NA|TRBV11-2|TRBJ2-3|TRBD1
TGTGCCAGCAGCTTAGGGGACAGGGATGCAGATACGCAGTATTTT
CASSLGDRDADTQYF
>NA|TRBV5-1|TRBJ2-5|NA
TGCGCCAGCAGCTTGGCAGGGGCCTACCTAAGAGAGACCCAGTACTTC
CASSLAGAYLRETQYF
>once|TRBV18|TRBJ2-7|NA
TGTGCCAGCTCACCAACAGGGACCTACGAGCAGTACTTC
CASSPTGTYEQYF